This T cell receptor (beta chain) appears in the sequencing data of a study of blood T cell repertoires in COVID-19. Study background: Spain, Italy and the United States supplied samples that represented acute and convalescent COVID-19. T cells, B-cell-depleted T cells, or PBMCs provided the cDNA or gDNA that served as material.

Under the authors' procedure: Reference gene primer amplification yielded estimated nucleated cell counts. Here immunoSEQ multiplex PCR was the method, and the copy in TCRdb shows in-frame clones only, minus some. D and trimming were read from the DNA, whereas the V and J calls and clone size are those reported in that table. This repertoire shows under 80,000 clones, approximately 86% found once; its top ten account for roughly 5%. This CDR3 has 15 residues. V lost 5 bases and J lost 4, with 19 bases in between. CDR1 and CDR2 from the germline V gene are SGHNT and YYREEE (reference sequence). This clonotype was sampled from a man aged 65 to 79 with acute or convalescent COVID-19. The rearrangement links TRBV5-4 to TRBJ2-7; D possibly corresponds to TRBD2 (6 bases). The sample comprised peripheral blood. The CDR3 DNA sequence: TGTGCCAGCAGTTACAAGGGGACTTCACCTTACGAGCAGTACTTC. Translated, it gives CASSYKGTSPYEQYF. The full variable domain, in which reference TRBV5-4 and TRBJ2-7 provide the parts outside the CDR3, is ETGVTQSPTHLIKTRGQQVTLRCSSQSGHNTVSWYQQALGQGPQFIFQYYREEENGRGNFPPRFSGLQFPNYSSELNVNALELDDSALYLCASSYKGTSPYEQYFGPGTRLTVT.